This T cell receptor beta chain was found in a study of cytomegalovirus exposure and HLA in healthy donors (dated by TCRdb to 2017 to 2019). General notes on the study: According to a later analysis, one platform produced both the 120 validation repertoires and the 620 or so repertoires of the first cohort. The study was designed to test whether signatures of past pathogen exposure could be identified by cataloging public T cell receptors. In addition to the first cohort of 666 subjects, a separate validation cohort of under 150 different subjects was used. High-throughput TCR immunosequencing, statistical association of individual TCRs with disease status, and machine learning were combined to predict cytomegalovirus infection status. Paper-wide results and their limitations: Three of the identified cytomegalovirus-associated TCR beta chains were confirmed in vitro to be specific for cytomegalovirus antigens. The authors suggested that the approach could potentially be generalized to other disease states and immunological phenotypes. A later analysis had no HLA typing for the validation cohort, so co-occurrence there was scored across all 130 or so repertoires. The study gave a list of some 150 TCR beta chains associated with cytomegalovirus. The classifier was reported to diagnose cytomegalovirus status with high specificity and sensitivity in both the original and validation cohorts. Subsequent analysis determined that TCRs grouped into clusters in the first cohort also showed a tendency toward co-occurrence across the roughly 110 validation repertoires, and roughly 95% of cluster scores exceeded 0. Most TCR sequences were observed very rarely across donors, whereas some public TCRs were present in many individuals.

Spanning cysteine to phenylalanine, the CDR3 consists of 13 amino acids. The entry retains the CDR3 DNA only, 39 bases that are in frame from base 1. V was cut back by 5 bases and J by 2 bases, leaving a gap of 10 bases between them. The germline V gene provides CDR1 SQVTM and CDR2 ANQGSEA. Separate from the roughly 650-subject first cohort, the validation cohort of 120 subjects was the group to which the donors belonged. The method was the immunoSEQ multiplex PCR assay. Per the source publication's procedure: A statistical classification framework was built to diagnose cytomegalovirus status from the catalog of TCR beta chain sequences. Sourced from immuneACCESS, this table was stored by TCRdb with only in-frame sequences that have V and J called. A share of the clones is absent; for the studies checked, an unresolved V gene accounts for under half, and the remainder has no known explanation. The V and J calls and the clone size are those of that table, but D and trimming were determined from the DNA. This sample holds about 50,000 clones; about 90% were observed only once. The ten largest account for about 6.7% of the sample.

Points on this clone: What this receptor recognizes is not known. Base qualities are not provided; no much larger clone lies one nucleotide away.

The sequence is built from TRBV29-1 and TRBJ1-3, with an unclear D gene assignment. Input material: PBMCs. The origin of this receptor is a woman between 25 and 40 years old in good health and CMV-seronegative. CDR3 reads: CSVRELAGNTIYF. The bases read TGCAGCGTTAGGGAGCTTGCTGGAAACACCATATATTTT.